This T cell receptor (beta chain) was obtained from a study of shared clonotypes between healthy human individuals. Findings of the study overall: Generation probabilities were higher for clonotypes shared across all four sorted-subset donors than for unshared ones. An anticipated effect of sequencing depth on clonotype sharing among donors was recognized.

With respect to this clone: Its matching antigen is unknown.

Profiled with immunoSEQ multiplex PCR; TCRdb holds only in-frame clones, not every one. The table has about 2.1 million clones, just over 90% seen once. The CDR3 has 19 amino acids. V lost 0 bases and J lost 5; bases outside the gene matches: 14. The germline gives CDR1 MGHRA, CDR2 YSYEKL. CD45RO negativity and positive selection for CCR7 defined naive CD8 cells, a population that excluded terminally differentiated effector memory CD45RA+ cells. The specimen was naive CD8+ T cells from PBMCs. The V gene is TRBV4-1, the J gene TRBJ2-5; 11 positions match TRBD2. The TCR originated in a man aged 18 to 29 in good health. Some clones in this sample may be carry-over from other donors' samples. Here the CDR3 reads CASSQDRVSSGRAGETQYF. For the CDR3, the DNA is TGCGCCAGCAGCCAAGATCGAGTCAGTAGCGGGAGGGCCGGGGAGACCCAGTACTTC.